The entry below gives a single TCR beta chain sequence along with its context. The CDR3 covers 17 residues. The V and J ends lost 0 bases and 6 bases, in that order; junction bases with no gene match: 10. The germline CDR1 and CDR2 sequences are SGHTA and FQGNSA. These data belong to a study of blood T cell repertoires in COVID-19. Clones were read by immunoSEQ multiplex PCR, and TCRdb kept only the in-frame ones, dropping some. The table shows 76,000 or so clones, with about 90% occurring only once. The sample taken for sequencing was peripheral blood. The rearrangement joins TRBV7-2 to TRBJ2-5; 10 bases are shared with TRBD1. This sequence originates from a human donor in a cohort sampled during active COVID-19. The CDR3 sequence: CASSLAGRTGGRKTQYF. The CDR3 DNA is TGTGCCAGCAGCTTAGCAGGGAGGACAGGGGGAAGAAAGACCCAGTACTTC.